The 31 T cell receptor beta chains below all came from one sample that was sequenced in a study of identical twins. TCRdb fed the 5' RACE reads into MiXCR, producing one record per CDR3 protein. The table records around 230,000 distinct CDR3 sequences, over 5.5% of them present only once. The same data also contributed to another study, on T cells expressing NK-cell markers.

Sequencing was performed on CD8+ T cells sorted from blood. The receptors stem from a woman in her late teens or twenties in good health.

Only a few counts were recorded for this clonotype. Written as DNA, the CDR3 is TGTGCCAGCAGCTTAGGGTACGGTGGCACTGGGGCCAACGTCCTGACTTTC. It yields the protein CASSLGYGGTGANVLTF. This chain links TRBV7-8 with TRBJ2-6; the D is unclear. This CDR3 contains 17 residues. The germline V and J ends were trimmed by 1 base and 2 bases, with 12 bases remaining between them. The V gene's germline CDR1 is SGHVS and CDR2 FQNEAQ.

This clonotype was detected a few times. The rearrangement links TRBV6-2 or TRBV6-3 to TRBJ1-1; unclear D gene. Trimming pared 7 bases from V and 3 bases from J, leaving 12 bases between. The germline V gene encodes CDR1 MNHEY and CDR2 SVGEGT. The CDR3 loop spans 13 amino acids. The CDR3 DNA follows: TGTGCCAGCAATCTAAGGCCGGACACTGAAGCTTTCTTT. Its translation: CASNLRPDTEAFF.

This clonotype turned up a few times. The CDR3 coding sequence is TGCAGTGCTGGGGAGGGAAGAACTGAAGCTTTCTTT. It translates to CSAGEGRTEAFF. The chain employs TRBV20-1 and TRBJ1-1; no definite D call. Trimming pared 5 bases from V and 5 bases from J, leaving 12 bases between. The CDR3 runs to 12 residues. Germline loops: CDR1 DFQATT, CDR2 SNEGSKA (reference sequence).

The chain employs TRBV2 and TRBJ2-7; 7 positions match TRBD2. V trimming: 2 bases; J trimming: 2 bases; junction bases outside the gene matches: 6. This CDR3 is built from 15 residues. Germline CDR1 SNHLY, CDR2 FYNNEI. For the CDR3, the DNA is TGTGCCAGCAGTGAATTGGTGGGAGGGCCCTACGAGCAGTACTTC. This sequence encodes CASSELVGGPYEQYF. The full variable domain, with the rest looked up from reference TRBV2 and TRBJ2-7, is EPEVTQTPSHQVTQMGQEVILRCVPISNHLYFYWYRQILGQKVEFLVSFYNNEISEKSEIFDDQFSVERPDGSNFTLKIRSTKLEDSAMYFCASSELVGGPYEQYFGPGTRLTVT.

DNA for the CDR3: TGTGCCAGCAGTTTAGGGTTACTATACGAGCAGTACTTC. This translates into CASSLGLLYEQYF. V is TRBV12-3 or TRBV12-4 and J is TRBJ2-7; D gene ambiguous. This CDR3 has 13 residues. The germline V and J ends were trimmed by 1 base and 4 bases, with 8 bases remaining between them.

This clonotype occurred a few times. This rearrangement joins TRBV6-1 to TRBJ1-1; a possible D gene is TRBD1 (5 bases). The CDR3 runs 17 residues. The germline CDR1 and CDR2 sequences are MNHNS and SASEGT. The V end lost 6 bases, the J end lost 4 bases, and 24 bases lay between the germline ends. As DNA, the CDR3 is TGTGCCAGCAGGGGTATAATTGTTGGGGGAAGGAGCACTGAAGCTTTCTTT. Encoded protein: CASRGIIVGGRSTEAFF.

The CDR3 bases are TGTGCCAGCAGCTTAGTACATAGCGCGACAGATACGCAGTATTTT. Translated, it gives CASSLVHSATDTQYF. The chain links TRBV7-8 to TRBJ2-3; TRBD2 is a possible D gene (5 bases). Trimming took off 1 base at V and 3 bases at J, with 11 bases between the two ends. Germline V lookup: CDR1 SGHVS, CDR2 FQNEAQ. CDR3 length: 15 amino acids.

This clonotype has ten or more counts. The chain links TRBV27 to TRBJ2-5; 12 bases are a match to TRBD2. The junction had 8 bases not matched to a gene; V was cut back by 4 bases and J by 2 bases. The CDR3 covers 17 residues. Germline CDR1 and CDR2: MNHEY and SMNVEV (reference sequence). This chain's CDR3 is CASSSWASGGAQETQYF. CDR3 sequence (DNA): TGTGCCAGCAGTTCCTGGGCTAGCGGGGGGGCACAAGAGACCCAGTACTTC.

This clonotype was seen a handful of times. The chain uses TRBV7-2 and TRBJ1-5, with 7 bases identical to TRBD1. CDR3 length: 15 amino acids. J gave up 3 bases and V 5 bases, and 7 bases lay outside the gene matches. Germline CDR1 is SGHTA and CDR2 is FQGNSA. Here the CDR3 reads CASSAFTGVNQPQHF. In nucleotides, the CDR3 is TGTGCCAGCAGCGCATTTACAGGGGTCAATCAGCCCCAGCATTTT.

This clonotype was observed a few times. The chain carries TRBV7-2 and TRBJ2-7, with D unclear. The germline V gene has CDR1 SGHTA and CDR2 FQGNSA. There are 15 residues in the CDR3. Trimming shortened V by 2 bases and J by 2 bases, and 13 bases separated the two germline ends. The CDR3 nucleotides read TGTGCCAGCAGCTTACCGTTGGCGGCCACCTACGAGCAGTACTTC. This codes for CASSLPLAATYEQYF.

This clonotype came up many times. The junction shows a germline mismatch at one end, possibly a read error. V usage is TRBV11-2 and J usage is TRBJ2-7; a weak D match, TRBD1 (5 bases). There are 14 residues in the CDR3. Germline V CDR1 and CDR2: SGHAT, FQNNGV. The CDR3 reads CASSLGQGPYEQYF. The CDR3 nucleotides are TGTGCCAGCAGTTTAGGCCAGGGCCCATACGAGCAGTACTTC.

This clonotype was recorded many times. The chain has TRBV6-1 and TRBJ2-6; D is unresolved. The CDR3 runs 15 residues. Trimming shortened V by 7 bases and J by 0 bases, and 10 bases separated the two germline ends. Germline V gene sequence: CDR1 MNHNS, CDR2 SASEGT. The CDR3 DNA reads TGTGCCAGCACCGGACGCCTCTCTGGGGCCAACGTCCTGACTTTC. Translated, it gives CASTGRLSGANVLTF.

The chain employs TRBV27 and TRBJ2-7; D gene uncertain. Trimming pared 5 bases from V and 4 bases from J, leaving 9 bases between. In germline, CDR1 is MNHEY, CDR2 SMNVEV (reference sequence). This CDR3 spans 12 amino acids. This CDR3 reads CASSPRPYEQYF. CDR3 nucleotides: TGTGCCAGCAGTCCGAGACCGTACGAGCAGTACTTC.

This clonotype occurred many times. The V gene is TRBV12-3 or TRBV12-4, the J gene TRBJ1-1, with D possibly being TRBD1 (5 bases). The CDR3 length is 14 residues. V gave up 3 bases and J gave up 0 bases, with 8 bases separating them. The CDR3 loop reads CASSFQGLNTEAFF. The DNA for the CDR3 is TGTGCCAGCAGTTTTCAGGGACTGAACACTGAAGCTTTCTTT.

The genes are TRBV5-1 and TRBJ2-2; unclear D gene. V lost 4 bases and J lost 1, with 11 bases in between. The CDR3 is made up of 15 amino acids. Germline V gene sequence: CDR1 SGHRS, CDR2 YFSETQ. DNA for the CDR3: TGCGCCAGCAGCGCCAGCGAAGGGAACACCGGGGAGCTGTTTTTT. Protein product: CASSASEGNTGELFF. Based on the CDR3 plus reference TRBV5-1 and TRBJ2-2, the full variable domain is KAGVTQTPRYLIKTRGQQVTLSCSPISGHRSVSWYQQTPGQGLQFLFEYFSETQRNKGNFPGRFSGRQFSNSRSEMNVSTLELGDSALYLCASSASEGNTGELFFGEGSRLTVL.

The V and J genes are TRBV12-3 or TRBV12-4 and TRBJ2-1; D remains unclear. CDR3 size: 18 residues. Between the trimmed V and J ends, which lost 11 bases and 0 bases, there was a span of 26 bases. CDR3 DNA sequence: TGTGCCTTCAGTTTAGGAACAGAACCAATTAGCTCCTACAATGAGCAGTTCTTC. Protein sequence: CAFSLGTEPISSYNEQFF.

The V and J genes are TRBV15 and TRBJ2-5; D gene uncertain. This CDR3 has 17 amino acids. Trimming removed 0 bases at V and 1 base at J, with 15 bases between. Germline loops: CDR1 LNHNV, CDR2 YYDKDF (reference sequence). This CDR3 is CATSRDSRLGTQETQYF. The CDR3 nucleotides read TGTGCCACCAGCAGAGATTCCCGGCTTGGCACCCAAGAGACCCAGTACTTC.

This clonotype was recorded a few times. The chain is built from TRBV6-5 and TRBJ1-2; D possibly corresponds to TRBD1 (5 bases). CDR1 is MNHEY, CDR2 SVGAGI, per germline. The V gene lost 5 bases and the J gene lost 5 bases, with 12 bases spanning the gap. The CDR3 runs to 13 residues. The CDR3 region is CASSNQGWYGYTF. The CDR3 DNA reads as TGTGCCAGCAGTAACCAGGGCTGGTATGGCTACACCTTC.

This clonotype occurred many times. The chain links TRBV12-3 or TRBV12-4 to TRBJ2-2; D not certain. The CDR3 is 11 residues long. The V end lost 2 bases, the J end lost 8 bases, and 3 bases lay between the germline ends. CDR3 residues: CASSLFGELFF. In nucleotides, the CDR3 is TGTGCCAGCAGTTTATTTGGGGAGCTGTTTTTT.

This clonotype showed up just a few times. This chain links TRBV6-1 with TRBJ2-7, with 11 positions matching TRBD1. This CDR3 spans 14 amino acids. CDR1 and CDR2 from the germline V gene are MNHNS and SASEGT. The V and J ends lost 5 bases and 7 bases, in that order; junction bases with no gene match: 7. The CDR3 is CASSRGQGAREQYF. The CDR3 DNA reads as TGTGCCAGCAGTCGAGGACAGGGGGCAAGGGAGCAGTACTTC.

In its sample, this clonotype was seen many times. The rearrangement joins TRBV29-1 to TRBJ2-1, with D perhaps matching TRBD2 (6 bases). Germline CDR1 reads SQVTM; CDR2 reads ANQGSEA. CDR3 size: 13 residues. The germline V and J ends were trimmed by 3 bases and 0 bases, with 6 bases remaining between them. CDR3 DNA: TGCAGCGTTGAGGGGGGCTCCTACAATGAGCAGTTCTTC. Protein: CSVEGGSYNEQFF.

At least ten counts were recorded for this clonotype. The gene calls are TRBV6-2 or TRBV6-3 and TRBJ2-2; 11 bases match TRBD2. This CDR3 contains 17 residues. From germline, CDR1 is MNHEY and CDR2 SVGEGT. The V gene end was trimmed by 0 bases and the J gene end by 4 bases; junction bases not matched to a gene: 4. The CDR3 here is CASSYSTSGMGTGELFF. CDR3 sequence (DNA): TGTGCCAGCAGTTACTCGACTAGCGGGATGGGCACCGGGGAGCTGTTTTTT.

The table lists this clonotype with many counts. The chain uses TRBV12-3 or TRBV12-4 and TRBJ2-3; 10 positions match TRBD2. There are 14 residues in the CDR3. J was trimmed by 5 bases and V by 5 bases; bases with no gene match: 4. This CDR3 reads CASSELAGKDTQYF. CDR3 in DNA: TGTGCCAGCAGTGAACTAGCGGGGAAAGATACGCAGTATTTT.

This clonotype was counted many times. The chain employs TRBV10-2 and TRBJ2-1; TRBD1 matches at 9 bases. Germline CDR1 is WSHSY and CDR2 is SAAADI. V gave up 6 bases and J gave up 11 bases; unmatched junction bases: 2. This CDR3 has 11 residues. This CDR3 is CASRTGGQQFF. The CDR3 coding sequence is TGCGCCAGCAGGACAGGGGGGCAGCAGTTCTTC.

The sample holds many counts of this clonotype. The chain links TRBV12-3 or TRBV12-4 to TRBJ1-1; TRBD1 might be the D (5 bases). V dropped 4 bases and J dropped 6 bases, with 6 bases sitting between them. The CDR3 sequence is 11 residues long. The CDR3 spells CASSWGAEAFF. DNA of the CDR3: TGTGCCAGCAGTTGGGGGGCTGAAGCTTTCTTT.

The V gene is TRBV29-1, the J gene TRBJ2-7; 7 bases line up with TRBD1. V lost 7 bases, J lost 5 bases, and 5 bases stayed unmatched. The CDR3 has 11 residues. The germline gives CDR1 SQVTM, CDR2 ANQGSEA. Here the CDR3 reads CSAGDSHEQYF. DNA for the CDR3: TGCAGCGCCGGGGACAGTCACGAGCAGTACTTC.

This clonotype was observed many times. The V and J genes are TRBV12-3 or TRBV12-4 and TRBJ2-1, with TRBD2 matching 12 bases. J lost 9 bases, V lost 11 bases, and 11 bases had no gene match. CDR3 length: 14 residues. CDR3 DNA: TGTGCCGGGGTCCTAGCGGGGGGGCCGGGTGAGCAGTTCTTC. Amino acids: CAGVLAGGPGEQFF.

This chain connects TRBV9 to TRBJ1-1; TRBD1 agrees at 8 bases. Germline CDR1 and CDR2: SGDLS and YYNGEE. Trimming removed 6 bases from V and 9 bases from J; junction bases left unmatched: 10. The CDR3 has 13 amino acids. The CDR3 here is CASKGQGGLQAFF. CDR3 sequence (DNA): TGTGCCAGCAAAGGACAGGGAGGTCTCCAAGCTTTCTTT.

This clonotype appeared many times. The V call is TRBV7-9, the J call TRBJ2-7; maybe TRBD2 (6 bases). The CDR3 sequence is 16 residues long. V lost 3 bases to trimming and J lost 2 bases, with 17 bases between them. Germline V gives CDR1 SEHNR, CDR2 FQNEAQ (reference sequence). The CDR3 spells CASSLDGSREAYEQYF. The DNA of the CDR3 is TGTGCCAGCAGCTTGGACGGGTCGAGGGAGGCCTACGAGCAGTACTTC.

There are many counts of this clonotype. This chain joins TRBV7-9 and TRBJ1-2; D gene ambiguous. V lost 3 bases to trimming and J lost 3 bases, with 2 bases between them. The CDR3 is 11 amino acids. CDR1 is SEHNR, CDR2 FQNEAQ, per germline (reference sequence). DNA of the CDR3: TGTGCCAGCAGCTTTGACTATGGCTACACCTTC. It is translated as CASSFDYGYTF.

This clonotype has only a few counts. The gene calls are TRBV7-8 and TRBJ1-4; D perhaps matches TRBD1 (5 bases). The germline gives CDR1 SGHVS, CDR2 FQNEAQ. Trimming removed 4 bases from V and 4 bases from J, with 10 bases in between. This CDR3 comprises 14 residues. CDR3 residues: CASSSRTFNEKLFF. The CDR3 bases are TGTGCCAGCAGCTCCCGGACATTTAATGAAAAACTGTTTTTT.